This TCR beta chain is from a study of control samples from healthy donors and cancer patients. Method: immunoSEQ multiplex PCR; TCRdb's copy keeps in-frame clones and lacks some. The data show about 96,000 clones, more than 80% seen once. Trimming left V 4 bases short and J 0 bases short, with 16 bases between. There are 16 residues in the CDR3. Germline V lookup: CDR1 ENHRY, CDR2 SYGVKD. This clonotype originated in a man in his late teens or twenties in good health. The specimen sequenced was blood. V usage is TRBV10-3 and J usage is TRBJ2-7; D perhaps matches TRBD1 (6 bases). The CDR3 DNA follows: TGTGCCATCAGTGGCGAGAACAGGGCAAGCTCCTACGAGCAGTACTTC. Translation gives CAISGENRASSYEQYF.